The 3 T cell receptor beta chains below come from one sample, sequenced in a study of Ad26.COV2.S vaccination and SARS-CoV-2 variants (dated by TCRdb to the early 2020s). Libraries were made using the immunoSEQ multiplex PCR assay. Not all clones reach the TCRdb copy of this immuneACCESS table, which keeps in-frame sequences only. Checked studies attribute under half of the gap to unresolved V genes and leave the rest unexplained. A total of 450,000 to 550,000 clones appear in this sample, 89% of them only once. Together, the top ten hold around 1.6% of the sample. The label giving this sample's treatment or condition can be read as: some 20 received Ad26.COV2.S at low or high dose, single or two shots; roughly 5 received placebo; per-sample allocation not given. For vaccine and placebo recipients, the sequenced repertoires came from samples collected on day 63 after the first injection. The sample in question was peripheral blood, obtained in a trial of Ad26.COV2.S vaccine versus placebo. The receptors originated from a person aged 18 to 59 who received the Ad26.COV2.S COVID-19 vaccine or a placebo.

The chain is built from TRBV7-6 and TRBJ1-5; D gene unclear. The V end was cut by 1 base, the J end by 6 bases, with 13 bases between. The length of the CDR3 is 15 residues. Germline V gene sequence: CDR1 SGHVS, CDR2 FNYEAQ. The DNA for the CDR3 is TGTGCCAGCAGCTTAGGGCCTGGGTTGGGTCAGCCCCAGCATTTT. Protein product: CASSLGPGLGQPQHF.

This chain links TRBV4-2 with TRBJ2-7; D assignment may be TRBD1 or TRBD2 (5 bases each). Per germline, CDR1 LGHNA and CDR2 YNFKEQ. CDR3 length: 14 residues. V lost 0 bases and J lost 6, with 12 bases in between. The CDR3 spells CASSQDFEGPEQYF. The CDR3 DNA reads TGTGCCAGCAGCCAAGATTTTGAGGGGCCCGAGCAGTACTTC.

The rearrangement links TRBV10-3 to TRBJ2-7, with a possible D match to TRBD2 (6 bases). The CDR3 consists of 14 residues. Trimming removed 4 bases at V and 2 bases at J, with 12 bases between. Germline CDR1 reads ENHRY; CDR2 reads SYGVKD. CDR3 amino acids: CAISAPSAPYEQYF. In DNA, the CDR3 is TGTGCCATCAGTGCGCCTAGCGCTCCCTACGAGCAGTACTTC.